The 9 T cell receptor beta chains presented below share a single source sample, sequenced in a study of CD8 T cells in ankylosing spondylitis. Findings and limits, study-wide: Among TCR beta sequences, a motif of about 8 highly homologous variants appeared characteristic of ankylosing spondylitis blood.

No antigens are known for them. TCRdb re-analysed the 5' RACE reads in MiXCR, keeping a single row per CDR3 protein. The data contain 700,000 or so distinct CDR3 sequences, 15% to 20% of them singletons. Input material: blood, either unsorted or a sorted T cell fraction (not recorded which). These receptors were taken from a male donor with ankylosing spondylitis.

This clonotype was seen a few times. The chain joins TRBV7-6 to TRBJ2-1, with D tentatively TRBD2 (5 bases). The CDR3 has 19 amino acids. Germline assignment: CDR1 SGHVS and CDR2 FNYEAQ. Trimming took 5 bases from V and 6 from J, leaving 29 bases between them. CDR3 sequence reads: CASSGTLGAANVGSNEQFF. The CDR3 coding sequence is TGTGCCAGCAGCGGCACACTAGGTGCCGCGAATGTTGGCTCCAATGAGCAGTTCTTC. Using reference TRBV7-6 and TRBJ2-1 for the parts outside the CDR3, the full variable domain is GAGVSQSPRYKVTKRGQDVALRCDPISGHVSLYWYRQALGQGPEFLTYFNYEAQQDKSGLPNDRFSAERPEGSISTLTIQRTEQRDSAMYRCASSGTLGAANVGSNEQFFGPGTRLTVL.

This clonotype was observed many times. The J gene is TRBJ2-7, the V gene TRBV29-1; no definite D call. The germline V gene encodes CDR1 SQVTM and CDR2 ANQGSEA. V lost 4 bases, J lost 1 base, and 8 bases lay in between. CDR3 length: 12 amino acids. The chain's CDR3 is CSVGDGSYEQYF. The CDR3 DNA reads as TGCAGCGTTGGAGACGGATCCTACGAGCAGTACTTC.

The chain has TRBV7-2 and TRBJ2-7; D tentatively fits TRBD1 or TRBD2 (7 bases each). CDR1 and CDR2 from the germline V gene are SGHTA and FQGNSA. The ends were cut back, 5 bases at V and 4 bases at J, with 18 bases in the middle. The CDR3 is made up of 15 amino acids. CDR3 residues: CASSTYRQGGYEQYF. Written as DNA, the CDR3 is TGTGCCAGCAGCACTTACAGACAGGGAGGGTACGAGCAGTACTTC.

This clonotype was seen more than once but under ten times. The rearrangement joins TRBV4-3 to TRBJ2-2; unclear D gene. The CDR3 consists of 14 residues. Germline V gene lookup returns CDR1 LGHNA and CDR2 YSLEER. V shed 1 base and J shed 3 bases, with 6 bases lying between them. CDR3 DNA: TGCGCCAGCAGCCAAGGGGCGCACACCGGGGAGCTGTTTTTT. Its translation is CASSQGAHTGELFF.

The CDR3 bases are TGTGCCAGCAGCCTCCAAACCACTACTTTGGGCGAGCAGTACTTC. The encoded protein is CASSLQTTTLGEQYF. The chain recombines TRBV4-2 with TRBJ2-7; D remains ambiguous. Germline V lookup: CDR1 LGHNA, CDR2 YNFKEQ. V dropped 4 bases and J dropped 6 bases, with 19 bases sitting between them. The CDR3 contains 15 residues.

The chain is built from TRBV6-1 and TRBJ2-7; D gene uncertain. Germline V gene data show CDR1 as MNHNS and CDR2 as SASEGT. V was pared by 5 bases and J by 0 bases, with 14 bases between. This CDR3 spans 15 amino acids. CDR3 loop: CASSLGRVSSYEQYF. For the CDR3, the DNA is TGTGCCAGCAGTCTCGGACGGGTAAGCTCCTACGAGCAGTACTTC.

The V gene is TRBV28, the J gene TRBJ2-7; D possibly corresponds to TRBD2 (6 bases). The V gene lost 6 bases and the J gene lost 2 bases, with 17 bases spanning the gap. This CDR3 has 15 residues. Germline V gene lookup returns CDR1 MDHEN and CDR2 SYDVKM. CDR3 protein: CASRLGRPGAYEQYF. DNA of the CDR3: TGTGCCAGCAGATTGGGTAGGCCGGGGGCCTACGAGCAGTACTTC.

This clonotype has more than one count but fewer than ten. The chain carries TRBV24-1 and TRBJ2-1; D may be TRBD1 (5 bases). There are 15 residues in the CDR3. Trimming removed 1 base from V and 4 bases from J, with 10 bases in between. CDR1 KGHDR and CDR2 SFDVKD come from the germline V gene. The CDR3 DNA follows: TGTGCCACCAGTGATTTCGAGGACACGTACAATGAGCAGTTCTTC. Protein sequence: CATSDFEDTYNEQFF.

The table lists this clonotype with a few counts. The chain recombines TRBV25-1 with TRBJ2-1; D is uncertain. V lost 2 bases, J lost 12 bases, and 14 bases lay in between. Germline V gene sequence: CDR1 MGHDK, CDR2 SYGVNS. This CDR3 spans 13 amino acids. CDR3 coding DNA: TGTGCCAGCAGTGAAGGATCCCCTCCCTCGCAGTTCTTC. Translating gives CASSEGSPPSQFF. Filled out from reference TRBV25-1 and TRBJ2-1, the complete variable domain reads EADIYQTPRYLVIGTGKKITLECSQTMGHDKMYWYQQDPGMELHLIHYSYGVNSTEKGDLSSESTVSRIRTEHFPLTLESARPSHTSQYLCASSEGSPPSQFFGPGTRLTVL.